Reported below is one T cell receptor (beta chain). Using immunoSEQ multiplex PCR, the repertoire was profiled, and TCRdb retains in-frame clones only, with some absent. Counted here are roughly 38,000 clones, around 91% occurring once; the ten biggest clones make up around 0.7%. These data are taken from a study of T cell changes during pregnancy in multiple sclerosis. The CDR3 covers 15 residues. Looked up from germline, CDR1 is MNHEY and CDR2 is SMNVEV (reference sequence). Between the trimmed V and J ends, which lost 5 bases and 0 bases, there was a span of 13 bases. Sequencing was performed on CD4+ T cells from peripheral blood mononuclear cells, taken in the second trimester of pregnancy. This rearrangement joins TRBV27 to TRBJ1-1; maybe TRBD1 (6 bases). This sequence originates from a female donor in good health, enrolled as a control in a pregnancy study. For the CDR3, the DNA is TGTGCCAGCAGTCCCTGGACAGCGGTGAACACTGAAGCTTTCTTT. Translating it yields CASSPWTAVNTEAFF.